The rows below give T cell receptor beta chains drawn from one sample of a study of tissue T cells after allogeneic stem cell transplantation. Here immunoSEQ multiplex PCR was the method, and the copy in TCRdb shows in-frame clones only, minus some. This sample has some 25,000 clones, with around 79% found just once. Sequencing was performed on tissue from the ileum, taken at autopsy. These receptor sequences come from an older female donor with lung cancer. The CDR3 runs from the conserved cysteine through the conserved F or W.

>TRBV7-2|TRBJ2-7
CASSPGLAGGSEQYF
>TRBV2|TRBJ2-7
CASSEVRMTGTYEQYF
>TRBV12-3/TRBV12-4|TRBJ2-1
CASIGSGRSEQFF
>TRBV5-1|TRBJ2-3
CASSLVQGFTDTQYF
>TRBV7-9|TRBJ2-7
CASRLGASYEQYF
>TRBV28|TRBJ2-3
CASSLGGTYAADTQYF
>TRBV7-3|TRBJ2-3
CASSLTGTGTQYF
>TRBV4-1|TRBJ1-6
CASSQEIRGAHRDNSPLHF
>TRBV11-2|TRBJ2-1
CASSSLTGRAEQFF
>TRBV6-2/TRBV6-3|TRBJ2-4
CASSGTDAGGNIQYF
>TRBV5-6|TRBJ1-5
CASSLGPGVPQPQHF
>TRBV29-1|TRBJ2-1
CSVALGLSQGNEQFF
>TRBV5-1|TRBJ2-4
CASSAGGSRNIQYF